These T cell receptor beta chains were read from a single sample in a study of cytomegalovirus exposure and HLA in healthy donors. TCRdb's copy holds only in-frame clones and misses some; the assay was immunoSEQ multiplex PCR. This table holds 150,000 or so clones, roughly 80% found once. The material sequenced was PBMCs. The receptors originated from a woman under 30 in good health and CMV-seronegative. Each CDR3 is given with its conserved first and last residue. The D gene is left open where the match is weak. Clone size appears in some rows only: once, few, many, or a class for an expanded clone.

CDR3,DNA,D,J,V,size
CASSMRRQGAIDEQYF,TGTGCCAGTAGTATGCGGAGGCAGGGGGCGATTGACGAGCAGTACTTC,TRBD1,TRBJ2-7,TRBV19,.
CASSLVADSYEQYF,TGTGCCAGCAGCTTAGTCGCGGATTCCTACGAGCAGTACTTC,.,TRBJ2-7,TRBV11-2,.
CASSTPGGEKLFF,TGTGCCAGCAGCACTCCAGGGGGAGAAAAACTGTTTTTT,TRBD1,TRBJ1-4,TRBV7-9,.
CAISDGSYEQYF,TGTGCCATCAGTGACGGTTCCTACGAGCAGTACTTC,.,TRBJ2-7,TRBV10-3,.
CASSPTNSGGPLHF,TGTGCCAGCAGTCCCACCAACTCCGGTGGTCCCCTCCACTTT,.,TRBJ1-6,TRBV27,.
CASSLSGRRTGELFF,TGTGCCAGCAGTCTTAGCGGGAGACGGACCGGGGAGCTGTTTTTT,TRBD2,TRBJ2-2,TRBV28,.
CASSHGPSAAGYTF,TGCGCCAGCAGCCACGGTCCTTCCGCGGCTGGCTACACCTTC,.,TRBJ1-2,TRBV5-1,once
CAWSAGAAPGSYNEQFF,TGTGCCTGGAGTGCTGGGGCGGCCCCAGGCTCCTACAATGAGCAGTTCTTC,.,TRBJ2-1,TRBV30,.
CASSLVRGQGPYEQYF,TGTGCCAGCAGCTTAGTGCGTGGACAGGGTCCCTACGAGCAGTACTTC,TRBD1,TRBJ2-7,TRBV11-2,.
CASSVAGQGVETQYF,TGTGCCAGCAGCGTAGCGGGACAGGGGGTAGAGACCCAGTACTTC,TRBD1,TRBJ2-5,TRBV9,.
CASSEYGTGGYTF,TGTGCCAGCAGTGAATATGGGACAGGCGGCTACACCTTC,TRBD1,TRBJ1-2,TRBV6-1,once
CASSRLTGNYGYTF,TGTGCCAGCAGCAGATTAACAGGGAACTATGGCTACACCTTC,.,TRBJ1-2,TRBV2,.
CASSEVGAGELFF,TGTGCCAGCAGTGAAGTCGGAGCCGGGGAGCTGTTTTTT,.,TRBJ2-2,TRBV2,.
CASSQVFGVSYNEQFF,TGCGCCAGCAGCCAAGTTTTCGGGGTCTCCTACAATGAGCAGTTCTTC,.,TRBJ2-1,TRBV4-1,.
CASTRQGVYEQYF,TGTGCCAGCACTCGACAGGGGGTTTACGAGCAGTACTTC,TRBD1,TRBJ2-7,TRBV11-2,.
CASSTRQAATNEKLFF,TGTGCCAGCAGCACAAGACAGGCTGCAACTAATGAAAAACTGTTTTTT,.,TRBJ1-4,TRBV5-5,.
CASSLGGNRRNTEAFF,TGTGCCAGCAGTTTAGGTGGGAACAGGCGGAACACTGAAGCTTTCTTT,.,TRBJ1-1,TRBV28,.
CASSLSRGVNYGYTF,TGCGCCAGCAGCTTGAGTCGGGGAGTTAACTATGGCTACACCTTC,.,TRBJ1-2,TRBV5-1,.
CASTDRGNTIYF,TGTGCCAGCACGGACAGGGGAAACACCATATATTTT,TRBD1,TRBJ1-3,TRBV2,.
CASSDSSGVEAFF,TGTGCCAGCAGTGACTCATCAGGGGTTGAAGCTTTCTTT,.,TRBJ1-1,TRBV6-4,.
CASRTGTSGPEQYF,TGTGCCAGCAGGACCGGGACTAGCGGCCCCGAGCAGTACTTC,TRBD2,TRBJ2-7,TRBV28,once
CASSIDSFTRGGTSEKLFF,TGTGCCAGTAGTATAGACTCTTTCACTAGGGGAGGAACTTCCGAAAAACTGTTTTTT,.,TRBJ1-4,TRBV19,.
CASSLIAGKSDTQYF,TGTGCCAGCAGCTTGATCGCGGGAAAGTCAGATACGCAGTATTTT,.,TRBJ2-3,TRBV5-6,.
CASSKRLGHGNTEAFF,TGTGCCAGCAGCAAACGTTTGGGACATGGGAACACTGAAGCTTTCTTT,.,TRBJ1-1,TRBV21-1,.
CASSFVAAGDYYEQYF,TGTGCCAGCAGTTTCGTCGCTGCAGGAGACTACTACGAGCAGTACTTC,.,TRBJ2-7,TRBV27,.
CASSVGLVGSYEQYF,TGTGCCAGCAGCGTGGGACTGGTGGGCTCCTACGAGCAGTACTTC,.,TRBJ2-7,TRBV5-4,.
CASSPDRGADTQYF,TGTGCCAGCTCACCAGACAGGGGCGCAGATACGCAGTATTTT,TRBD1,TRBJ2-3,TRBV18,few
CASSLEVLAGGETQYF,TGTGCCAGCAGCTTAGAAGTACTAGCGGGAGGAGAGACCCAGTACTTC,TRBD2,TRBJ2-5,TRBV11-2,.
CASSSTAGYGYTF,TGTGCCAGCAGTTCGACGGCGGGCTATGGCTACACCTTC,.,TRBJ1-2,TRBV27,.
CASSLEAGPWNYEQYF,TGCGCCAGCAGCTTAGAAGCGGGACCTTGGAACTACGAGCAGTACTTC,TRBD2,TRBJ2-7,TRBV5-1,.
CASRGPGTSGYNEQFF,TGTGCCAGCAGGGGTCCCGGGACTAGCGGATACAATGAGCAGTTCTTC,TRBD2,TRBJ2-1,TRBV27,.
CASSLNGRGHNEQFF,TGTGCTAGCAGCTTAAATGGGAGGGGCCACAATGAGCAGTTCTTC,TRBD2,TRBJ2-1,TRBV7-7,.
CASSLTSGSAGELFF,TGTGCCAGCAGCTTAACCAGCGGGAGTGCCGGGGAGCTGTTTTTT,TRBD2,TRBJ2-2,TRBV5-5,.
CASSLEQGSKNIQYF,TGCGCCAGCAGTCTAGAACAGGGGAGCAAAAACATTCAGTACTTC,TRBD1,TRBJ2-4,TRBV5-1,.
CASSLPGADRAGNTIYF,TGCGCCAGCAGCTTACCGGGAGCCGATAGGGCGGGAAACACCATATATTTT,.,TRBJ1-3,TRBV5-1,.
CASSYSGEGQPQHF,TGTGCCAGCAGTTACTCAGGGGAGGGACAGCCCCAGCATTTT,.,TRBJ1-5,TRBV6-6,.
CAISEEGEVGNIQYF,TGTGCCATCAGTGAGGAGGGTGAGGTGGGGAACATTCAGTACTTC,.,TRBJ2-4,TRBV10-3,.
CASSPDGLSSGNTIYF,TGTGCCAGCAGCCCGGACGGACTTAGCTCTGGAAACACCATATATTTT,.,TRBJ1-3,TRBV9,.
CASSGLAGNTGELFF,TGTGCCAGCAGTGGACTAGCGGGAAACACCGGGGAGCTGTTTTTT,TRBD2,TRBJ2-2,TRBV9,.
CASSESRIEREGINEQFF,TGCGCCAGCAGTGAGTCGAGGATCGAGCGGGAGGGCATCAATGAGCAGTTCTTC,TRBD2,TRBJ2-1,TRBV10-2,.
CASSLATRKGEQYF,TGTGCCAGCAGCCTCGCAACTAGGAAAGGCGAGCAGTACTTC,.,TRBJ2-7,TRBV7-2,.
CASSLVSLAFNIQYF,TGTGCCAGCAGCTTGGTTTCGCTGGCCTTTAACATTCAGTACTTC,.,TRBJ2-4,TRBV5-6,.
CASSAPGVGVHNEQFF,TGCGCCAGCAGCGCCCCAGGGGTCGGAGTACACAATGAGCAGTTCTTC,.,TRBJ2-1,TRBV5-1,.
CASSPTMGQGLTDTQYF,TGTGCCAGCAGCCCCACGATGGGACAGGGTCTAACAGATACGCAGTATTTT,TRBD1,TRBJ2-3,TRBV5-6,.
CASSRGQRQETQYF,TGTGCCAGCAGTCGGGGACAGCGTCAAGAGACCCAGTACTTC,TRBD1,TRBJ2-5,TRBV28,.
CASSLLAGGPYEQYF,TGTGCCAGCAGTTTACTAGCGGGAGGGCCCTACGAGCAGTACTTC,TRBD2,TRBJ2-7,TRBV27,.
CASSDLTSGGQLLAKNIQYF,TGTGCCAGCAGTGACTTAACTAGCGGGGGCCAATTACTAGCCAAAAACATTCAGTACTTC,TRBD2,TRBJ2-4,TRBV2,.
CASKSLAGGLSLYNEQFF,TGCGCCAGCAAATCCCTAGCGGGTGGCCTTTCCCTTTACAATGAGCAGTTCTTC,TRBD2,TRBJ2-1,TRBV5-1,.
CASSLGLAGVETQYF,TGCGCCAGCAGCCTGGGACTAGCGGGAGTGGAGACCCAGTACTTC,TRBD2,TRBJ2-5,TRBV4-1,.